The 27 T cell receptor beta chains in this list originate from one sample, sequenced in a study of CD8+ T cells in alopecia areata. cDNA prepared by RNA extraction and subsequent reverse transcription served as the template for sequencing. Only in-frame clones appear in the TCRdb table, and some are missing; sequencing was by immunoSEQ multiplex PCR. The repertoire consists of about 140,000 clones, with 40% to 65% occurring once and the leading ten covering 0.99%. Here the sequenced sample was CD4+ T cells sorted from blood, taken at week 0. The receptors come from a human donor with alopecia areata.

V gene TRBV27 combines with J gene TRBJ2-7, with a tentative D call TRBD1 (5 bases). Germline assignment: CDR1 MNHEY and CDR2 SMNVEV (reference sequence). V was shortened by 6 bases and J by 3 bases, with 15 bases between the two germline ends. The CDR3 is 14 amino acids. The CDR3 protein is CASRTVSKSYEQYF. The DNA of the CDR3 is TGTGCCAGCAGGACAGTGAGTAAGAGCTACGAGCAGTACTTC.

As DNA, the CDR3 is TGTGCCAGCGCCCTCCGGTCATACTATGGCTACACCTTC. Translating gives CASALRSYYGYTF. The rearrangement joins TRBV19 to TRBJ1-2; no reliable D call. CDR1 LNHDA and CDR2 SQIVND come from the germline V gene (reference sequence). The CDR3 has 13 amino acids. The V and J ends lost 9 bases and 3 bases respectively, with 14 bases between them. Full variable domain (remainder filled in from reference TRBV19 and TRBJ1-2): DGGITQSPKYLFRKEGQNVTLSCEQNLNHDAMYWYRQDPGQGLRLIYYSQIVNDFQKGDIAEGYSVSREKKESFPLTVTSAQKNPTAFYLCASALRSYYGYTFGSGTRLTVV.

CDR3: CASYSLGGNQETQYF. Here the CDR3 DNA reads TGTGCCAGTTACTCCTTGGGAGGAAACCAAGAGACCCAGTACTTC. The J gene is TRBJ2-5, the V gene TRBV27; a weak D match, TRBD2 (6 bases). Deletions cut 9 bases from V and 0 bases from J, with 17 bases between. CDR1 is MNHEY, CDR2 SMNVEV, per germline (reference sequence). The CDR3 consists of 15 residues.

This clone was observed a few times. The CDR3: CASRGQGDYEQYF. CDR3 sequence (DNA): TGTGCCAGCCGGGGACAGGGGGACTACGAGCAGTACTTC. The rearrangement links TRBV19 to TRBJ2-7, with 11 bases aligning to TRBD1. Germline V CDR1 and CDR2: LNHDA, SQIVND (reference sequence). This CDR3 has 13 amino acids. V dropped 9 bases and J dropped 3; count of bases not matched to a gene: 4.

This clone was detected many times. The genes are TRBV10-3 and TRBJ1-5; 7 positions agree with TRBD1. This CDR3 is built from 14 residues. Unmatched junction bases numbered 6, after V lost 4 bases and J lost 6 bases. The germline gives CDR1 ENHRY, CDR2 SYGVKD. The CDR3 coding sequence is TGTGCCATCAGTGCTGGGACAGAGGGTCAGCCCCAGCATTTT. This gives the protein CAISAGTEGQPQHF.

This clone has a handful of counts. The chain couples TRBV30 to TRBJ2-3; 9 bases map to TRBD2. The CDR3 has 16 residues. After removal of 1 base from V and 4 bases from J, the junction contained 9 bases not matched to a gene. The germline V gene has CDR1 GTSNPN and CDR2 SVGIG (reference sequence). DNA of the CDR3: TGTGCCTGGAGTGGAGTAGCGGGAGAGGTTGCAGATACGCAGTATTTT. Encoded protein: CAWSGVAGEVADTQYF.

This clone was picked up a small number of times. As DNA, the CDR3 is TGTGCCTGGACCGGGAACAGGGGGACTGAAGCTTTCTTT. Protein sequence: CAWTGNRGTEAFF. V is TRBV30 and J is TRBJ1-1; TRBD1 aligns across 8 bases. Looked up from germline, CDR1 is GTSNPN and CDR2 is SVGIG (reference sequence). V was clipped by 4 bases and J by 5 bases; unmatched bases: 6. CDR3 length: 13 residues.

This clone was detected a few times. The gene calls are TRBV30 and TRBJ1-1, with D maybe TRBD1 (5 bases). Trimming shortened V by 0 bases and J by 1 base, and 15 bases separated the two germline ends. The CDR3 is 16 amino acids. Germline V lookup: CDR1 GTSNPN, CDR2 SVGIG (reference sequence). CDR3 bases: TGTGCCTGGAGTGTACCCGACGGGGCAGCGAACACTGAAGCTTTCTTT. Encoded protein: CAWSVPDGAANTEAFF.

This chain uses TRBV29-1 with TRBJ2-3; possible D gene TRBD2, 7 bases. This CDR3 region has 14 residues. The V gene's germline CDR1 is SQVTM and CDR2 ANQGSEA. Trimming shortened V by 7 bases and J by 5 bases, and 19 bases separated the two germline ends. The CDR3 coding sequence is TGCAGCGCCCAGCTGGGGGGGGGACAAGATACGCAGTATTTT. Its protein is CSAQLGGGQDTQYF.

CDR3 in amino acids: CSVILMRGSYEQYF. In DNA, the CDR3 is TGCAGCGTGATCCTTATGCGGGGGAGCTACGAGCAGTACTTC. This chain uses TRBV29-1 with TRBJ2-7; 7 positions match TRBD2. Germline CDR1 reads SQVTM; CDR2 reads ANQGSEA. This CDR3 has 14 amino acids. V shed 6 bases, J shed 3 bases, and the junction held 11 bases outside the gene matches.

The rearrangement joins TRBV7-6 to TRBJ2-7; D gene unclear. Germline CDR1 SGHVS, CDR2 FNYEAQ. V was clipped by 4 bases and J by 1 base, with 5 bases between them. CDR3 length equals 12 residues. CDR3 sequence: CASSSLSYEQYF. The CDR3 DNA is TGTGCCAGCAGCTCACTTTCCTACGAGCAGTACTTC.

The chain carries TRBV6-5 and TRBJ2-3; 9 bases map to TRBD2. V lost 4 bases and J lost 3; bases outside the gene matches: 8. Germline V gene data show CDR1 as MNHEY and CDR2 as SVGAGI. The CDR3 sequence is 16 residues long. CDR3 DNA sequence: TGTGCCAGCAGTTCCTTCCATAGCGGGGGAACAGATACGCAGTATTTT. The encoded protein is CASSSFHSGGTDTQYF.

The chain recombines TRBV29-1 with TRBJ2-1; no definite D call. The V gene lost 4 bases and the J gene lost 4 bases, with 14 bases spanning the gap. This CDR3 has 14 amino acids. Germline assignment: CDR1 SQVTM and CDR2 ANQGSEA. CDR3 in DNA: TGCAGCGTTGTAGGAAGAATCTTTTACAATGAGCAGTTCTTC. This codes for CSVVGRIFYNEQFF.

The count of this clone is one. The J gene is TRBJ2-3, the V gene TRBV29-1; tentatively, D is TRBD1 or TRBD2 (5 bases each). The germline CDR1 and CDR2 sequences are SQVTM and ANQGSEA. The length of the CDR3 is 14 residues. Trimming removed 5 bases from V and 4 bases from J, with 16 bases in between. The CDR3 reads CSVLSGPDADTQYF. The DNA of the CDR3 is TGCAGCGTTTTGTCGGGGCCAGATGCAGATACGCAGTATTTT.

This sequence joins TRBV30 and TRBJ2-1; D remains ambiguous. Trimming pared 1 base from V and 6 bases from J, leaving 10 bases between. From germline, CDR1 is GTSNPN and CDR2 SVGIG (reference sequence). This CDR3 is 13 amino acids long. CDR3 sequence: CAWSAQASNEQFF. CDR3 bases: TGTGCCTGGAGTGCGCAGGCCTCCAATGAGCAGTTCTTC.

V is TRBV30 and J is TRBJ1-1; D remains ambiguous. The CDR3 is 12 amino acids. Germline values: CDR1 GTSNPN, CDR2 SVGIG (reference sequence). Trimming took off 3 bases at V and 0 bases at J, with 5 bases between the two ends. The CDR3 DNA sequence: TGTGCCTGGAGGGGGATGAACACTGAAGCTTTCTTT. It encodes CAWRGMNTEAFF.

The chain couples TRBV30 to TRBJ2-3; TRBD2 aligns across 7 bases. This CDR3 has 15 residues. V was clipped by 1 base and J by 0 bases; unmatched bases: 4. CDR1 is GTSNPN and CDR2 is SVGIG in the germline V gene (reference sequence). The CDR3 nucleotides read TGTGCCTGGAGTGCCCGACTAGCTAGCACAGATACGCAGTATTTT. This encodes CAWSARLASTDTQYF.

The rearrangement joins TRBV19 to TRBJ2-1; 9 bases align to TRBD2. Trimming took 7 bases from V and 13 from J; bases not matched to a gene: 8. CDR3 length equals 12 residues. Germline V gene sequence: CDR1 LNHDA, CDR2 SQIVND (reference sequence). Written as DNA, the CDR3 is TGTGCCAGTACATCAGCGGGGGGAACTCAGTTCTTC. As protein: CASTSAGGTQFF.

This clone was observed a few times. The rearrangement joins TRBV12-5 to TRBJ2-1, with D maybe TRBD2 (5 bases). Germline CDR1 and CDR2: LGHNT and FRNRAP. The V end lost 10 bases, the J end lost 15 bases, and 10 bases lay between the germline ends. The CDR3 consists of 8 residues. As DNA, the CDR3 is TGTGCTACCAGTGAGGGGTTCTTC. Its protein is CATSEGFF.

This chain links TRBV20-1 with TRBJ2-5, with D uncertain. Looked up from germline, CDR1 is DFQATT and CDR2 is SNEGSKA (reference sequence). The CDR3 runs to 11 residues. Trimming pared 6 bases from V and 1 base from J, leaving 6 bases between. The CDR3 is CSAVLQETQYF. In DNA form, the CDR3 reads TGCAGTGCCGTCCTCCAAGAGACCCAGTACTTC.

CDR3 bases: TGTGCCAGCAGTTTCCCCCTCCAAGGAGTCGAGCAGTACTTC. This sequence encodes CASSFPLQGVEQYF. The chain couples TRBV28 to TRBJ2-7, with no clear D. Between the trimmed V and J ends, which lost 3 bases and 6 bases, there was a span of 15 bases. Per germline, CDR1 MDHEN and CDR2 SYDVKM. The CDR3 is 14 amino acids. The whole variable domain, filled in from reference TRBV28 and TRBJ2-7, reads DVKVTQSSRYLVKRTGEKVFLECVQDMDHENMFWYRQDPGLGLRLIYFSYDVKMKEKGDIPEGYSVSREKKERFSLILESASTNQTSMYLCASSFPLQGVEQYFGPGTRLTVT.

The CDR3 bases are TGTGCCACCAGCAGAGGACAGGGGGTATTTCATGGCTACACCTTC. This gives the protein CATSRGQGVFHGYTF. This chain connects TRBV15 to TRBJ1-2; TRBD1 agrees at 9 bases. J gave up 6 bases and V 1 base, and 6 bases lay outside the gene matches. This CDR3 is 15 amino acids long. In germline, CDR1 is LNHNV, CDR2 YYDKDF (reference sequence).

The CDR3 DNA is TGTGCCAGCAGTGGGGACCATAGCAATCAGCCCCAGCATTTT. Its protein product is CASSGDHSNQPQHF. The genes are TRBV25-1 and TRBJ1-5, with D possibly TRBD1 on 5 matching bases. The length of the CDR3 is 14 residues. The V gene lost 4 bases and the J gene lost 0 bases, with 7 bases spanning the gap. Germline CDR1 and CDR2: MGHDK and SYGVNS. The full variable domain, rest sourced from reference TRBV25-1 and TRBJ1-5, is EADIYQTPRYLVIGTGKKITLECSQTMGHDKMYWYQQDPGMELHLIHYSYGVNSTEKGDLSSESTVSRIRTEHFPLTLESARPSHTSQYLCASSGDHSNQPQHFGDGTRLSIL.

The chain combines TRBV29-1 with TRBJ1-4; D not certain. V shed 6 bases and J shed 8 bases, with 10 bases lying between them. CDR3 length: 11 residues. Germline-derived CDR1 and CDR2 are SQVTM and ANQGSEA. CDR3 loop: CSVRSGEKLFF. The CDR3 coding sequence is TGCAGCGTCCGGTCGGGAGAAAAACTGTTTTTT.

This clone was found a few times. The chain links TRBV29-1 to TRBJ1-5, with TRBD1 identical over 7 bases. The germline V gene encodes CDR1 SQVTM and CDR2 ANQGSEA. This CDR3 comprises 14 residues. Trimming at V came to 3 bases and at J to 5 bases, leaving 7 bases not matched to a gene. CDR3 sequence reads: CSVEVGGTDQPQHF. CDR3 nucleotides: TGCAGCGTTGAGGTAGGGGGCACGGATCAGCCCCAGCATTTT.

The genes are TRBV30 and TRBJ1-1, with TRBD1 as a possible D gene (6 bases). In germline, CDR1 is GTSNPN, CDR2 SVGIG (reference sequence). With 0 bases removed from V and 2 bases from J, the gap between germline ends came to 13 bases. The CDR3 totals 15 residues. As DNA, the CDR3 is TGTGCCTGGAGTGTACTGGGGGCTAAAAACACTGAAGCTTTCTTT. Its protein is CAWSVLGAKNTEAFF.

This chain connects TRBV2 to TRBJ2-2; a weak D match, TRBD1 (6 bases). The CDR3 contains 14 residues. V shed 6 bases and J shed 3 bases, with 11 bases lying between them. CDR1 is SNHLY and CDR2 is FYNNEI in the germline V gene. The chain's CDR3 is CASSWTDDTGELFF. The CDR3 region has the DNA TGTGCCAGCAGCTGGACAGACGACACCGGGGAGCTGTTTTTT.